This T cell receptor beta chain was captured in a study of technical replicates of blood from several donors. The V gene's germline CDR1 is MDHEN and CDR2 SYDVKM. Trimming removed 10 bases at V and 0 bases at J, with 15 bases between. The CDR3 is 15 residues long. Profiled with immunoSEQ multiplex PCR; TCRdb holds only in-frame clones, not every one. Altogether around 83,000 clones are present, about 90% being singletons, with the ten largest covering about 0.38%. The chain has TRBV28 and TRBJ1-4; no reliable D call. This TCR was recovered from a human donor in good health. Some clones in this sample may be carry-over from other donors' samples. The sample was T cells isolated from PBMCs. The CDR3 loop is CATKMSATTNEKLFF. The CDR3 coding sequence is TGTGCCACCAAGATGAGCGCGACAACTAATGAAAAACTGTTTTTT.